Listed below are T cell receptor beta chains from one sample, sequenced in a study of cytomegalovirus exposure and HLA in healthy donors. The repertoire was sequenced with immunoSEQ multiplex PCR; TCRdb's copy has only in-frame clones and lacks some. This sample's table reports roughly 100,000 clones. The sequenced sample consisted of PBMCs. The receptors shown here come from a woman aged 25 to 39 in good health and CMV-seronegative. Each CDR3 is given with its conserved first and last residue. Fields, in order: V gene, clone size, D gene, J gene, CDR3 protein, CDR3 DNA. A D gene is named only where the DNA matches it firmly. Not all rows give a size; the values are once, few, many and, for expanded clones, a class.

v_call: TRBV5-6; clone_size: NA; d_call: NA; j_call: TRBJ2-7; cdr3_aa: CASSLAGHPYEQYF; cdr3_nt: TGTGCCAGCAGCTTGGCGGGACACCCCTACGAGCAGTACTTC
v_call: TRBV5-5; clone_size: NA; d_call: TRBD1; j_call: TRBJ2-5; cdr3_aa: CASSLVDRGQATQYF; cdr3_nt: TGTGCCAGCAGCTTGGTGGACAGGGGGCAGGCGACCCAGTACTTC
v_call: TRBV29-1; clone_size: NA; d_call: NA; j_call: TRBJ2-7; cdr3_aa: CSVDVGEEMQYF; cdr3_nt: TGCAGCGTTGATGTCGGGGAAGAAATGCAGTACTTC
v_call: TRBV4-1; clone_size: NA; d_call: NA; j_call: TRBJ2-1; cdr3_aa: CASSQVPGEQFF; cdr3_nt: TGCGCCAGCAGCCAAGTCCCGGGTGAGCAGTTCTTC
v_call: TRBV7-3; clone_size: NA; d_call: NA; j_call: TRBJ2-7; cdr3_aa: CASSFLGGMDSYEQYF; cdr3_nt: TGTGCCAGCAGCTTCTTGGGCGGGATGGATTCCTACGAGCAGTACTTC
v_call: TRBV5-5; clone_size: NA; d_call: TRBD1; j_call: TRBJ2-5; cdr3_aa: CASGDRQETQYF; cdr3_nt: TGTGCCAGTGGGGACAGGCAAGAGACCCAGTACTTC
v_call: TRBV28; clone_size: NA; d_call: NA; j_call: TRBJ1-1; cdr3_aa: CASREHGGLKATEAFF; cdr3_nt: TGTGCCAGCAGGGAACATGGGGGCTTGAAGGCCACTGAAGCTTTCTTT
v_call: TRBV6-4; clone_size: NA; d_call: TRBD1; j_call: TRBJ2-2; cdr3_aa: CASSPGTGSTGELFF; cdr3_nt: TGTGCCAGCAGCCCCGGGACAGGGAGCACCGGGGAGCTGTTTTTT
v_call: TRBV27; clone_size: NA; d_call: TRBD1; j_call: TRBJ2-7; cdr3_aa: CASTPGRGIGEQYF; cdr3_nt: TGTGCCAGCACCCCCGGCAGGGGGATCGGGGAGCAGTACTTC
v_call: TRBV15; clone_size: medium-sized; d_call: TRBD1; j_call: TRBJ1-5; cdr3_aa: CATSRDPRTGGFQPQHF; cdr3_nt: TGTGCCACCAGCAGAGACCCCCGGACAGGGGGCTTCCAGCCCCAGCATTTT
v_call: TRBV28; clone_size: NA; d_call: TRBD2; j_call: TRBJ2-7; cdr3_aa: CASSPPGLAGSYEQYF; cdr3_nt: TGTGCCAGCAGTCCACCGGGACTAGCAGGTTCCTACGAGCAGTACTTC
v_call: TRBV19; clone_size: NA; d_call: NA; j_call: TRBJ1-5; cdr3_aa: CASSQGLNQPQHF; cdr3_nt: TGCGCCAGTAGTCAGGGGTTGAATCAGCCCCAGCATTTT
v_call: TRBV6-6; clone_size: NA; d_call: TRBD2; j_call: TRBJ2-7; cdr3_aa: CASSYLRTSVSYEQYF; cdr3_nt: TGTGCCAGCAGTTACTTAAGGACTAGTGTTTCCTACGAGCAGTACTTC
v_call: TRBV2; clone_size: NA; d_call: NA; j_call: TRBJ1-1; cdr3_aa: CASSEREGTEAFF; cdr3_nt: TGTGCCAGCAGTGAGCGCGAGGGAACTGAAGCTTTCTTT
v_call: TRBV7-6; clone_size: NA; d_call: NA; j_call: TRBJ1-1; cdr3_aa: CASSLEVGVGTGNTEAFF; cdr3_nt: TGTGCCAGCAGCTTAGAAGTGGGGGTCGGGACTGGGAACACTGAAGCTTTCTTT
v_call: TRBV11-3; clone_size: NA; d_call: TRBD2; j_call: TRBJ2-1; cdr3_aa: CASSLGWVGAGGDYNEQFF; cdr3_nt: TGTGCCAGCAGCTTAGGTTGGGTCGGAGCGGGAGGGGACTACAATGAGCAGTTCTTC
v_call: TRBV30; clone_size: NA; d_call: NA; j_call: TRBJ2-7; cdr3_aa: CACSTFPAYEQYF; cdr3_nt: TGTGCCTGTTCTACCTTCCCTGCCTACGAGCAGTACTTC
v_call: TRBV4-1; clone_size: NA; d_call: NA; j_call: TRBJ2-7; cdr3_aa: CASSQDWGVESEQYF; cdr3_nt: TGCGCCAGCAGCCAAGATTGGGGAGTCGAATCCGAGCAGTACTTC